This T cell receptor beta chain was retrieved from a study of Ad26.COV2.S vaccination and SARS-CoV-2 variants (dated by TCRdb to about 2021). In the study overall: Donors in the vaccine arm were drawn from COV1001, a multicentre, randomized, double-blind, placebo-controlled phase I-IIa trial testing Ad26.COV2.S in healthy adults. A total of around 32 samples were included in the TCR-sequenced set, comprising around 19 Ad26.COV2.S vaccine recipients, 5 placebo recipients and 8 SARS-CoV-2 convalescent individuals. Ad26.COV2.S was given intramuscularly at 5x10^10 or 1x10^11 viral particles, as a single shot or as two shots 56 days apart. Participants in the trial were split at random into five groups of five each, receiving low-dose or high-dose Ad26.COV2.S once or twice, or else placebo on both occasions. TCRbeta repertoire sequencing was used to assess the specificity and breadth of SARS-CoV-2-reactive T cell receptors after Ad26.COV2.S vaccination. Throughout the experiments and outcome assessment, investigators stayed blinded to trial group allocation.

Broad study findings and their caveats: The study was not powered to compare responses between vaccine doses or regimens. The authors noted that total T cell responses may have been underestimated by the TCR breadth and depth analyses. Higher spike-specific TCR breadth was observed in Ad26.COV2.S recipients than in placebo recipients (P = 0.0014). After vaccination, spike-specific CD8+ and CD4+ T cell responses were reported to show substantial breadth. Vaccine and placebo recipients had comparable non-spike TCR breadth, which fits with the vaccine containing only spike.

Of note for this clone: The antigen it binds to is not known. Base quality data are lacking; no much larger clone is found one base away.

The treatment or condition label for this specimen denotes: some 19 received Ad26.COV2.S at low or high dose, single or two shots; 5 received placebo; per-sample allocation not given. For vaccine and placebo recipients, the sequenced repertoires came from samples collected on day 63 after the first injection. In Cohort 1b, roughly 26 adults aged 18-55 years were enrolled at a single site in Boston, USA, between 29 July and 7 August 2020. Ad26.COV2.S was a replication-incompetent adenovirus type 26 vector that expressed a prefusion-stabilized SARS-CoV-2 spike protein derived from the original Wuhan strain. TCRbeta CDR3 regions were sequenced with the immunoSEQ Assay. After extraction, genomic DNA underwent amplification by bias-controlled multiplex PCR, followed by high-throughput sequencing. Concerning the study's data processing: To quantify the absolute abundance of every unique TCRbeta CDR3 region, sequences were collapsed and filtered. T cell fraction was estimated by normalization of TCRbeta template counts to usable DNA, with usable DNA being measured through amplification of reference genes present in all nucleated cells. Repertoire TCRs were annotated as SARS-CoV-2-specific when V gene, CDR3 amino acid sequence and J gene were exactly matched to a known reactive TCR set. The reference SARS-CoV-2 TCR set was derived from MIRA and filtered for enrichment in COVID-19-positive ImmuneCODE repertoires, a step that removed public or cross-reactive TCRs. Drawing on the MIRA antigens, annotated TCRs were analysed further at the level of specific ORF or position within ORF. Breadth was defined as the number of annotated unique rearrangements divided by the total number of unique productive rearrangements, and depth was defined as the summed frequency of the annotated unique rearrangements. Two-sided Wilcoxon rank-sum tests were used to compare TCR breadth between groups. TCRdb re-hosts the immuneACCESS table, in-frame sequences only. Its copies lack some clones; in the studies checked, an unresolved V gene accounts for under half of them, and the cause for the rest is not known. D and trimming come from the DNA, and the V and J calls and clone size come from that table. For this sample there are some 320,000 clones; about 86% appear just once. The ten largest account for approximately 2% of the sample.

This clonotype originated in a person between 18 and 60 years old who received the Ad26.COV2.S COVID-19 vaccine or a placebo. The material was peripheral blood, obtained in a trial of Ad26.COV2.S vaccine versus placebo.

For the CDR3, the sequence is CASRIRSSGNTIYF. The nucleotide sequence reads as follows: TGTGCCAGCAGGATCAGGTCGTCTGGAAACACCATATATTTT. This chain is built from TRBV2 and TRBJ1-3, with no D gene named confidently. CDR1 and CDR2 are read off the germline V gene as SNHLY and FYNNEI. From the cysteine up to the phenylalanine, the CDR3 has a length of 14 residues. Of all the DNA, just the CDR3 is kept, 42 bases in frame from base 1. V and J lose 6 bases and 1 base, and a span of 10 bases separates them.